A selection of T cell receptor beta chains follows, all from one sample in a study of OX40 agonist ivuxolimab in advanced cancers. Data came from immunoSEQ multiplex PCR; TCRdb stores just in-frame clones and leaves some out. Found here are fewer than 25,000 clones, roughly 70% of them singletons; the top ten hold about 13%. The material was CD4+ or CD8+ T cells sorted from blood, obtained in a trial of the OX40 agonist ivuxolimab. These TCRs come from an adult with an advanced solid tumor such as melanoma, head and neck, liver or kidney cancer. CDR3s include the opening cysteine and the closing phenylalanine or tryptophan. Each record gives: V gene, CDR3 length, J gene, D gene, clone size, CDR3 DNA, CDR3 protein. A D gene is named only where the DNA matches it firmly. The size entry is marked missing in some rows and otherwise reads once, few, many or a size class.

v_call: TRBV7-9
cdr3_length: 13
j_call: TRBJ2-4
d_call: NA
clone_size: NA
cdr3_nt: TGTGCCAGCAAGGTATCGGGAAAAAACATTCAGTACTTC
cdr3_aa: CASKVSGKNIQYF

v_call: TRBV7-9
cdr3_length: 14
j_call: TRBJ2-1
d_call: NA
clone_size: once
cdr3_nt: TGTGCCAGCAGCCCCGTCCAACTATACAATGAGCAGTTCTTC
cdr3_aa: CASSPVQLYNEQFF

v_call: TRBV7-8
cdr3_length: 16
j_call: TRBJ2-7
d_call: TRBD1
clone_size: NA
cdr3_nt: TGTGCCAGCAGCTTAGCGCGGGCAGGGGGTCCCTACGAGCAGTACTTC
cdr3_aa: CASSLARAGGPYEQYF

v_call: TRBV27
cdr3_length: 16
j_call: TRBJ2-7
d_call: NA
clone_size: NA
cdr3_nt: TGTGCCAGCAGTCCAGACCCGAACGTCCTCTCCTACGAGCAGTACTTC
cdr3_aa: CASSPDPNVLSYEQYF

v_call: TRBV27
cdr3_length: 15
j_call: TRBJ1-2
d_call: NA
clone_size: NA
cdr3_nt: TGTGCCAGCAGTTCCCGCCTAGGGGCAGGGGATGGCTACACCTTC
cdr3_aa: CASSSRLGAGDGYTF

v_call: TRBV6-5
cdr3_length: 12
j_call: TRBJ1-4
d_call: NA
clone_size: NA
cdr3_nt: TGTGCCAGCAGCCGGGGGGACGAAAAACTGTTTTTT
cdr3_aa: CASSRGDEKLFF

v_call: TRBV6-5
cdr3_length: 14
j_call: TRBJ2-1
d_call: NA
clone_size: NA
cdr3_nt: TGTGCCAGCAGTTACAACGGGTGGGGCAATGAGCAGTTCTTC
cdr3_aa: CASSYNGWGNEQFF

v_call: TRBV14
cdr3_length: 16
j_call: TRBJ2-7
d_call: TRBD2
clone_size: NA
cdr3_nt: TGTGCCAGCAGCCAAGATGGGAGCGGGGGGGCCAGCGAGCAGTACTTC
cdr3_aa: CASSQDGSGGASEQYF

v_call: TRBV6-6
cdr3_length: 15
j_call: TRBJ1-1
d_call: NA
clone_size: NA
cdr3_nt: TGTGCCAGCAGTTACGGACCCTGGAGGAACACTGAAGCTTTCTTT
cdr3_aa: CASSYGPWRNTEAFF

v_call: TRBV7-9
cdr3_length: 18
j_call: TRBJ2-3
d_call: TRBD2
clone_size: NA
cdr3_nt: TGTGCCAGCAGCTCACCAATTAGCGGGGGTACTAGCACAGATACGCAGTATTTT
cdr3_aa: CASSSPISGGTSTDTQYF

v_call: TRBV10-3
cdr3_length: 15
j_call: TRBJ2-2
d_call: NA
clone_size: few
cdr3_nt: TGTGCCATCAGTATTCTAGCTGAGTTCACCGGGGAGCTGTTTTTT
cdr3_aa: CAISILAEFTGELFF

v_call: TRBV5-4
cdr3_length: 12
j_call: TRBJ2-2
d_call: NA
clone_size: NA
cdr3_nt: TGTGCCAGCAGCTGGGGCACCGGGGAGCTGTTTTTT
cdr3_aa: CASSWGTGELFF

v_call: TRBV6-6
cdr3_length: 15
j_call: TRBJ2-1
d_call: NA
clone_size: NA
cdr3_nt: TGTGCCAGCAGAGACAGCGGAGACGTCTACAATGAGCAGTTCTTC
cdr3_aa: CASRDSGDVYNEQFF